This T cell receptor beta chain was retrieved from a study of blood T cell repertoires in COVID-19. Overall study: PBMCs, B-cell-depleted T cells, or T cells were the source of the cDNA or gDNA that made up the material.

Only in-frame clones appear in the TCRdb table, and some are missing; sequencing was by immunoSEQ multiplex PCR. This table has over 110,000 clones, 80% to 90% appearing once. This TCR was recovered from a man in his 60s with active or convalescent COVID-19. The sequencing input was peripheral blood.

The CDR3 DNA reads as TGTGCCATCAGGCCCGGGACTAGCGACTCCTCCGAGCAGTACGTC. Its translation is CAIRPGTSDSSEQYV. This sequence joins TRBV10-3 and TRBJ2-7, with 10 positions matching TRBD2. CDR1 is ENHRY and CDR2 is SYGVKD in the germline V gene. This CDR3 spans 15 amino acids.